This entry lists 9 T cell receptor beta chains sequenced from one sample in a study of cytomegalovirus exposure and HLA in healthy donors. The PCR contained 60 Vbeta and 13 Jbeta primers. Only in-frame clones appear in the TCRdb table, and some are missing; sequencing was by immunoSEQ multiplex PCR. The sample holds some 220,000 clones, 75% to 85% seen once. Material for sequencing was PBMCs. These receptor sequences come from a woman aged 55-70 years in good health and CMV-seropositive.

This clone has just one count. The chain carries TRBV7-2 and TRBJ2-3; D not resolved. The V gene lost 4 bases and the J gene lost 0 bases, with 14 bases spanning the gap. Germline assignment: CDR1 SGHTA and CDR2 FQGNSA. CDR3 length: 16 amino acids. The CDR3 bases are TGTGCCAGCAGCTCCGGTGCCTTCTATAGCACAGATACGCAGTATTTT. Protein: CASSSGAFYSTDTQYF.

The rearrangement uses TRBV30 and TRBJ1-5; D gene unclear. The CDR3 is 13 residues long. The germline gives CDR1 GTSNPN, CDR2 SVGIG (reference sequence). With 1 base removed from V and 2 bases from J, the gap between germline ends came to 6 bases. The CDR3 reads CAWSANGNQPQHF. CDR3 sequence (DNA): TGTGCCTGGAGTGCCAATGGCAATCAGCCCCAGCATTTT.

This rearrangement joins TRBV18 to TRBJ2-3; D gene ambiguous. The CDR3 is 14 residues long. V lost 3 bases and J 0 bases, leaving 7 bases between the germline ends. Looked up from germline, CDR1 is KGHSH and CDR2 is LQKENI. The CDR3: CASSPSYSTDTQYF. CDR3 coding DNA: TGTGCCAGCTCACCGAGTTACAGCACAGATACGCAGTATTTT.

The chain employs TRBV2 and TRBJ2-5; D gene uncertain. CDR1 is SNHLY and CDR2 is FYNNEI in the germline V gene. V was clipped by 1 base and J by 4 bases, with 7 bases between them. The CDR3 sequence is 13 residues long. CDR3: CASSEGAGETQYF. The CDR3 DNA reads TGTGCCAGCAGTGAAGGGGCTGGAGAGACCCAGTACTTC.

The V and J genes are TRBV2 and TRBJ1-2; TRBD1 aligns across 10 bases. CDR1 is SNHLY, CDR2 FYNNEI, per germline. Trimming at V came to 4 bases and at J to 3 bases, leaving 8 bases not matched to a gene. The CDR3 totals 16 residues. The CDR3 nucleotides are TGTGCCAGCAGTGGGGTAAGACAGGGGGCGGACTATGGCTACACCTTC. This encodes CASSGVRQGADYGYTF.

This clone was seen just once. CDR3 residues: CASSLAKRSSTDTQYF. The CDR3, as DNA: TGTGCCAGCAGCTTGGCCAAGCGGTCTAGCACAGATACGCAGTATTTT. This rearrangement joins TRBV5-4 to TRBJ2-3, with D tentatively TRBD2 (5 bases). Trimming took 0 bases from V and 0 from J, leaving 11 bases between them. Germline V gene lookup returns CDR1 SGHNT and CDR2 YYREEE (reference sequence). The CDR3 length is 16 residues.

The chain uses TRBV15 and TRBJ1-2; 7 nucleotides match TRBD1. Trimming removed 5 bases from V and 8 bases from J; junction bases left unmatched: 14. The CDR3 extends over 15 amino acids. From germline, CDR1 is LNHNV and CDR2 YYDKDF (reference sequence). The CDR3 DNA reads TGTGCCACCAGCGAGTCCATTCAGGGGGGCGAGGGCTACACCTTC. Encoded protein: CATSESIQGGEGYTF.

The chain is built from TRBV12-5 and TRBJ2-1, with D maybe TRBD2 (5 bases). Germline V gene data show CDR1 as LGHNT and CDR2 as FRNRAP. Trimming left V 6 bases short and J 1 base short, with 16 bases between. The CDR3 sequence is 16 residues long. The CDR3 DNA reads TGTGCTAGTGGAGACTACCCCCCCCGGTCCTACAATGAGCAGTTCTTC. It yields the protein CASGDYPPRSYNEQFF. Full variable domain (remainder filled in from reference TRBV12-5 and TRBJ2-1): DARVTQTPRHKVTEMGQEVTMRCQPILGHNTVFWYRQTMMQGLELLAYFRNRAPLDDSGMPKDRFSAEMPDATLATLKIQPSEPRDSAVYFCASGDYPPRSYNEQFFGPGTRLTVL.

This sequence joins TRBV2 and TRBJ1-5, with 10 bases matching TRBD1. CDR3 length: 14 residues. CDR1 and CDR2 from the germline V gene are SNHLY and FYNNEI. Trimming at V came to 6 bases and at J to 9 bases, leaving 8 bases not matched to a gene. Here the CDR3 reads CASRGGTGVGPQHF. The CDR3 DNA reads as TGTGCCAGCAGGGGAGGGACAGGGGTAGGGCCCCAGCATTTT. Combining the CDR3 with reference TRBV2 and TRBJ1-5 gives the whole variable domain EPEVTQTPSHQVTQMGQEVILRCVPISNHLYFYWYRQILGQKVEFLVSFYNNEISEKSEIFDDQFSVERPDGSNFTLKIRSTKLEDSAMYFCASRGGTGVGPQHFGDGTRLSIL.